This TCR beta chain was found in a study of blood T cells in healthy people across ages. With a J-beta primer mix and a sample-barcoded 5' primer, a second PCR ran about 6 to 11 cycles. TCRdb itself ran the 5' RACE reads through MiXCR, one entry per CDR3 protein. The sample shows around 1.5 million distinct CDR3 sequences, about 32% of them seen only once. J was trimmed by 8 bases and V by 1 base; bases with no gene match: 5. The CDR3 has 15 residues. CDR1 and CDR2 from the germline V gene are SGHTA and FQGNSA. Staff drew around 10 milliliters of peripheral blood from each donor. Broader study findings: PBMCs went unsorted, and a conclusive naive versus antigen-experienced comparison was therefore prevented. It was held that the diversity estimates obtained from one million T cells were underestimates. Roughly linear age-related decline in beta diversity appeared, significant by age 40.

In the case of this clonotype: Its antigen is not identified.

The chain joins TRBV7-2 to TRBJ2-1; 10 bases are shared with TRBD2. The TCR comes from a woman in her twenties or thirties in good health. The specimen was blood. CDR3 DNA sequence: TGTGCCAGCAGCTTAGGTAGGACTAGCGGACATGAGCAGTTCTTC. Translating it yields CASSLGRTSGHEQFF. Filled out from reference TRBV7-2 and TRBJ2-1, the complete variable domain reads GAGVSQSPSNKVTEKGKDVELRCDPISGHTALYWYRQSLGQGLEFLIYFQGNSAPDKSGLPSDRFSAERTGGSVSTLTIQRTQQEDSAVYLCASSLGRTSGHEQFFGPGTRLTVL.